A selection of T cell receptor beta chains follows, all from one sample in a study of memory CD8 T cells in hepatitis C reinfection. Sequencing used immunoSEQ multiplex PCR; TCRdb keeps in-frame clones, though not all of them. The sample gives approximately 46,000 clones, nearly 90% of which show up once; 0.6% to 0.9% is in the top ten. Sequencing was carried out using naive CD8+ T cells sorted from blood. The receptors were gathered from a man between 18 and 35 years old with hepatitis C virus infection. Each CDR3 is given with its conserved first and last residue. D genes are given only for firm matches. Size tells how often a clone was seen (once, few, many) or the class of an expanded clone, and some rows leave it out.

clone size: .
J gene: TRBJ2-7
D gene: TRBD2
CDR3 length: 12
V gene: TRBV29-1
CDR3 protein: CSVQRGSYEQYF
CDR3 DNA: TGCAGCGTCCAGCGGGGTTCCTACGAGCAGTACTTC

clone size: once
J gene: TRBJ2-1
D gene: TRBD2
CDR3 length: 17
V gene: TRBV11-1
CDR3 protein: CASSGLSLAGVVDEQFF
CDR3 DNA: TGTGCCAGCAGCGGTTTGTCCCTAGCGGGAGTTGTGGATGAGCAGTTCTTC

clone size: .
J gene: TRBJ1-4
D gene: TRBD1
CDR3 length: 16
V gene: TRBV7-9
CDR3 protein: CASSRTGEKANEKLFF
CDR3 DNA: TGTGCCAGCAGCAGGACAGGGGAGAAAGCTAATGAAAAACTGTTTTTT

clone size: .
J gene: TRBJ1-5
D gene: .
CDR3 length: 17
V gene: TRBV28
CDR3 protein: CASSSGTYQYSNQPQHF
CDR3 DNA: TGTGCCAGCAGTTCCGGGACATACCAATATAGCAATCAGCCCCAGCATTTT

clone size: .
J gene: TRBJ2-7
D gene: TRBD1
CDR3 length: 14
V gene: TRBV6-5
CDR3 protein: CASSTRTGSYEQYF
CDR3 DNA: TGTGCCAGCAGTACCCGGACAGGCTCCTACGAGCAGTACTTC

clone size: .
J gene: TRBJ2-7
D gene: .
CDR3 length: 14
V gene: TRBV29-1
CDR3 protein: CSVGGATRAYEQYF
CDR3 DNA: TGCAGCGTTGGTGGGGCGACTAGAGCCTACGAGCAGTACTTC

clone size: .
J gene: TRBJ2-7
D gene: .
CDR3 length: 14
V gene: TRBV6-6
CDR3 protein: CASRLTGPAYEQYF
CDR3 DNA: TGTGCCAGCAGACTAACAGGGCCCGCCTACGAGCAGTACTTC

clone size: few
J gene: TRBJ2-7
D gene: TRBD1
CDR3 length: 13
V gene: TRBV6-5
CDR3 protein: CASSSYTGAEQYF
CDR3 DNA: TGTGCCAGCAGTTCGTATACAGGGGCCGAGCAGTACTTC

clone size: .
J gene: TRBJ2-3
D gene: .
CDR3 length: 15
V gene: TRBV30
CDR3 protein: CAWSVQVVGTDTQYF
CDR3 DNA: TGTGCCTGGAGTGTACAGGTAGTGGGGACAGATACGCAGTATTTT

clone size: .
J gene: TRBJ1-1
D gene: .
CDR3 length: 13
V gene: TRBV28
CDR3 protein: CASSLGENTEAFF
CDR3 DNA: TGTGCCAGCAGTTTAGGAGAGAACACTGAAGCTTTCTTT

clone size: .
J gene: TRBJ2-2
D gene: .
CDR3 length: 15
V gene: TRBV7-9
CDR3 protein: CASSSSPRAAGELFF
CDR3 DNA: TGTGCCAGCAGCTCATCACCCAGGGCGGCCGGGGAGCTGTTTTTT

clone size: .
J gene: TRBJ1-1
D gene: TRBD1
CDR3 length: 14
V gene: TRBV5-6
CDR3 protein: CASSFGTGSTEAFF
CDR3 DNA: TGTGCCAGCAGCTTCGGGACAGGGTCCACTGAAGCTTTCTTT

clone size: few
J gene: TRBJ1-1
D gene: .
CDR3 length: 13
V gene: TRBV6-4
CDR3 protein: CASSDSGGGEAFF
CDR3 DNA: TGTGCCAGCAGTGACTCAGGCGGGGGCGAAGCTTTCTTT

clone size: .
J gene: TRBJ2-5
D gene: .
CDR3 length: 16
V gene: TRBV5-1
CDR3 protein: CASSLSRTRSQETQYF
CDR3 DNA: TGCGCCAGCAGCTTGTCCCGGACAAGGTCTCAAGAGACCCAGTACTTC

clone size: .
J gene: TRBJ2-7
D gene: TRBD1
CDR3 length: 14
V gene: TRBV5-5
CDR3 protein: CASSKDRAQYEQYF
CDR3 DNA: TGTGCCAGCAGCAAGGACAGGGCTCAGTACGAGCAGTACTTC

clone size: .
J gene: TRBJ2-1
D gene: .
CDR3 length: 14
V gene: TRBV7-3
CDR3 protein: CASSLSSSYNEQFF
CDR3 DNA: TGTGCCAGCAGCTTGTCTAGCTCCTACAATGAGCAGTTCTTC

clone size: .
J gene: TRBJ2-2
D gene: TRBD2
CDR3 length: 16
V gene: TRBV19
CDR3 protein: CASSTETSAYTGELFF
CDR3 DNA: TGTGCCAGTAGTACAGAGACTAGCGCGTACACCGGGGAGCTGTTTTTT

clone size: .
J gene: TRBJ2-1
D gene: .
CDR3 length: 14
V gene: TRBV19
CDR3 protein: CASSSSGPYNEQFF
CDR3 DNA: TGTGCCAGTAGTTCAAGCGGTCCCTACAATGAGCAGTTCTTC

clone size: .
J gene: TRBJ2-7
D gene: .
CDR3 length: 13
V gene: TRBV4-1
CDR3 protein: CASSPLESYEQYF
CDR3 DNA: TGCGCCAGCAGCCCGTTGGAGTCCTACGAGCAGTACTTC

clone size: .
J gene: TRBJ2-7
D gene: TRBD2
CDR3 length: 15
V gene: TRBV27
CDR3 protein: CASTPWAGGPDEQYF
CDR3 DNA: TGTGCCAGCACTCCTTGGGCGGGAGGGCCCGACGAGCAGTACTTC

clone size: .
J gene: TRBJ2-2
D gene: .
CDR3 length: 13
V gene: TRBV11-2
CDR3 protein: CASSPPGTGELFF
CDR3 DNA: TGTGCCAGCAGCCCGCCGGGCACCGGGGAGCTGTTTTTT

clone size: .
J gene: TRBJ1-5
D gene: .
CDR3 length: 15
V gene: TRBV18
CDR3 protein: CASSPGGWSNQPQHF
CDR3 DNA: TGTGCCAGCTCTCCCGGGGGTTGGAGCAATCAGCCCCAGCATTTT

clone size: .
J gene: TRBJ2-3
D gene: .
CDR3 length: 16
V gene: TRBV5-8
CDR3 protein: CASSFRIFPEADTQYF
CDR3 DNA: TGTGCCAGCAGCTTCCGGATCTTTCCGGAGGCAGATACGCAGTATTTT

clone size: .
J gene: TRBJ2-5
D gene: .
CDR3 length: 14
V gene: TRBV27
CDR3 protein: CASSFAGDGETQYF
CDR3 DNA: TGTGCCAGCAGTTTTGCAGGGGACGGTGAGACCCAGTACTTC

clone size: .
J gene: TRBJ2-1
D gene: TRBD1
CDR3 length: 15
V gene: TRBV13
CDR3 protein: CASSSSGQILNEQFF
CDR3 DNA: TGTGCCAGCAGTTCCTCGGGACAGATTCTCAATGAGCAGTTCTTC

clone size: .
J gene: TRBJ2-3
D gene: .
CDR3 length: 13
V gene: TRBV5-4
CDR3 protein: CASSTEGPDTQYF
CDR3 DNA: TGTGCCAGCAGCACCGAGGGCCCAGATACGCAGTATTTT

clone size: .
J gene: TRBJ1-1
D gene: .
CDR3 length: 14
V gene: TRBV5-6
CDR3 protein: CASSLPGSGTEAFF
CDR3 DNA: TGTGCCAGCAGCTTGCCCGGGTCTGGGACTGAAGCTTTCTTT

clone size: once
J gene: TRBJ2-2
D gene: TRBD1
CDR3 length: 16
V gene: TRBV27
CDR3 protein: CASTPQPAGGTGELFF
CDR3 DNA: TGTGCCAGCACCCCACAACCGGCAGGGGGAACCGGGGAGCTGTTTTTT

clone size: .
J gene: TRBJ1-2
D gene: .
CDR3 length: 15
V gene: TRBV10-2
CDR3 protein: CASSESIGVYYGYTF
CDR3 DNA: TGCGCCAGCAGTGAGTCGATAGGGGTTTACTATGGCTACACCTTC

clone size: .
J gene: TRBJ1-5
D gene: .
CDR3 length: 13
V gene: TRBV5-1
CDR3 protein: CASPQGSNQPQHF
CDR3 DNA: TGCGCCTCCCCACAGGGTTCGAATCAGCCCCAGCATTTT

clone size: .
J gene: TRBJ2-7
D gene: .
CDR3 length: 15
V gene: TRBV5-4
CDR3 protein: CASSLVGQGAYEQYF
CDR3 DNA: TGTGCCAGCAGCTTGGTCGGGCAGGGTGCCTACGAGCAGTACTTC

clone size: .
J gene: TRBJ2-3
D gene: .
CDR3 length: 14
V gene: TRBV5-8
CDR3 protein: CASSLKTRGDTQYF
CDR3 DNA: TGTGCCAGCAGCTTGAAGACCAGGGGAGATACGCAGTATTTT

clone size: .
J gene: TRBJ2-5
D gene: TRBD2
CDR3 length: 15
V gene: TRBV27
CDR3 protein: CASSFVYGGEETQYF
CDR3 DNA: TGTGCCAGCAGTTTCGTTTACGGGGGGGAAGAGACCCAGTACTTC

clone size: .
J gene: TRBJ2-2
D gene: .
CDR3 length: 13
V gene: TRBV2
CDR3 protein: CASSGGNTGELFF
CDR3 DNA: TGTGCCAGCAGTGGTGGCAACACCGGGGAGCTGTTTTTT

clone size: .
J gene: TRBJ1-5
D gene: TRBD1
CDR3 length: 16
V gene: TRBV18
CDR3 protein: CASSPGTADSNQPQHF
CDR3 DNA: TGTGCCAGCTCACCAGGGACAGCAGATAGCAATCAGCCCCAGCATTTT

clone size: .
J gene: TRBJ2-2
D gene: .
CDR3 length: 13
V gene: TRBV9
CDR3 protein: CASSVVVTGELFF
CDR3 DNA: TGTGCCAGCAGCGTAGTAGTCACCGGGGAGCTGTTTTTT

clone size: .
J gene: TRBJ2-1
D gene: TRBD2
CDR3 length: 17
V gene: TRBV4-1
CDR3 protein: CASSQAETSGSGNEQFF
CDR3 DNA: TGCGCCAGCAGCCAAGCGGAGACTAGCGGGAGTGGAAATGAGCAGTTCTTC

clone size: .
J gene: TRBJ2-3
D gene: TRBD1
CDR3 length: 15
V gene: TRBV30
CDR3 protein: CAWTTGQGARDTQYF
CDR3 DNA: TGTGCCTGGACGACGGGACAGGGGGCTAGAGATACGCAGTATTTT

clone size: .
J gene: TRBJ2-1
D gene: TRBD2
CDR3 length: 16
V gene: TRBV27
CDR3 protein: CASSSTTSGSFNEQFF
CDR3 DNA: TGTGCCAGCAGTTCCACGACTAGCGGGAGTTTCAATGAGCAGTTCTTC

clone size: .
J gene: TRBJ2-1
D gene: TRBD2
CDR3 length: 16
V gene: TRBV5-6
CDR3 protein: CASSLDLGLAVNEQFF
CDR3 DNA: TGTGCCAGCAGCTTGGATTTGGGACTAGCGGTCAATGAGCAGTTCTTC

clone size: .
J gene: TRBJ2-3
D gene: TRBD2
CDR3 length: 13
V gene: TRBV7-6
CDR3 protein: CASSGRDTDTQYF
CDR3 DNA: TGTGCCAGCAGCGGGAGGGACACAGATACGCAGTATTTT

clone size: .
J gene: TRBJ1-1
D gene: .
CDR3 length: 12
V gene: TRBV7-2
CDR3 protein: CASWGGGTEAFF
CDR3 DNA: TGTGCCAGCTGGGGAGGGGGGACTGAAGCTTTCTTT

clone size: .
J gene: TRBJ2-7
D gene: .
CDR3 length: 13
V gene: TRBV19
CDR3 protein: CASSGAISYEQYF
CDR3 DNA: TGTGCCAGTAGTGGGGCTATCAGCTACGAGCAGTACTTC

clone size: .
J gene: TRBJ1-5
D gene: .
CDR3 length: 14
V gene: TRBV5-8
CDR3 protein: CASSLVQGVNPQHF
CDR3 DNA: TGTGCCAGCAGCTTGGTACAGGGAGTAAATCCCCAGCATTTT

clone size: .
J gene: TRBJ2-3
D gene: .
CDR3 length: 16
V gene: TRBV4-2
CDR3 protein: CASSQEETGGTDTQYF
CDR3 DNA: TGTGCCAGCAGCCAAGAGGAGACGGGGGGCACAGATACGCAGTATTTT

clone size: .
J gene: TRBJ1-2
D gene: TRBD1
CDR3 length: 15
V gene: TRBV19
CDR3 protein: CASIPGDRGRGGYTF
CDR3 DNA: TGTGCCAGTATCCCCGGCGACAGGGGGCGAGGAGGCTACACCTTC

clone size: .
J gene: TRBJ1-1
D gene: .
CDR3 length: 15
V gene: TRBV6-5
CDR3 protein: CASSYVLQGNTEAFF
CDR3 DNA: TGTGCCAGCAGTTACGTCCTACAGGGGAACACTGAAGCTTTCTTT

clone size: once
J gene: TRBJ2-2
D gene: TRBD2
CDR3 length: 19
V gene: TRBV4-1
CDR3 protein: CASSQDSVLAGEKTGELFF
CDR3 DNA: TGCGCCAGCAGCCAAGATTCGGTGCTAGCGGGAGAAAAAACCGGGGAGCTGTTTTTT

clone size: .
J gene: TRBJ1-6
D gene: .
CDR3 length: 14
V gene: TRBV27
CDR3 protein: CASRLGRGNSPLHF
CDR3 DNA: TGTGCCAGCAGGCTAGGACGGGGAAATTCACCCCTCCACTTT

clone size: once
J gene: TRBJ2-3
D gene: TRBD2
CDR3 length: 16
V gene: TRBV11-2
CDR3 protein: CASSLAGGASTDTQYF
CDR3 DNA: TGTGCCAGCAGCTTAGCGGGGGGGGCCTCGACAGATACGCAGTATTTT

clone size: .
J gene: TRBJ2-3
D gene: TRBD1
CDR3 length: 15
V gene: TRBV28
CDR3 protein: CASNPLTGGTDTQYF
CDR3 DNA: TGTGCCAGCAATCCTTTGACAGGGGGTACAGATACGCAGTATTTT

clone size: .
J gene: TRBJ2-1
D gene: .
CDR3 length: 19
V gene: TRBV2
CDR3 protein: CASSTLDSFHPASYNEQFF
CDR3 DNA: TGTGCCAGCAGTACCTTGGACAGTTTTCACCCAGCCTCCTACAATGAGCAGTTCTTC

clone size: .
J gene: TRBJ1-4
D gene: .
CDR3 length: 15
V gene: TRBV9
CDR3 protein: CASSLSPGTNEKLFF
CDR3 DNA: TGTGCCAGCAGCCTCTCCCCGGGGACTAATGAAAAACTGTTTTTT

clone size: .
J gene: TRBJ1-5
D gene: .
CDR3 length: 13
V gene: TRBV30
CDR3 protein: CAWSVDTDQPQHF
CDR3 DNA: TGTGCCTGGAGTGTAGATACGGATCAGCCCCAGCATTTT

clone size: .
J gene: TRBJ2-7
D gene: TRBD2
CDR3 length: 14
V gene: TRBV9
CDR3 protein: CASSAGLGSYEQYF
CDR3 DNA: TGTGCCAGCAGCGCCGGACTAGGTTCCTACGAGCAGTACTTC

clone size: .
J gene: TRBJ1-1
D gene: .
CDR3 length: 12
V gene: TRBV15
CDR3 protein: CATRGGRTEAFF
CDR3 DNA: TGTGCCACCCGCGGGGGAAGAACTGAAGCTTTCTTT

clone size: .
J gene: TRBJ2-5
D gene: TRBD2
CDR3 length: 18
V gene: TRBV9
CDR3 protein: CASSVGTSGALSQETQYF
CDR3 DNA: TGTGCCAGCAGCGTGGGGACTAGCGGGGCATTATCCCAAGAGACCCAGTACTTC

clone size: few
J gene: TRBJ1-2
D gene: .
CDR3 length: 15
V gene: TRBV27
CDR3 protein: CASSLSMAAGDGYTF
CDR3 DNA: TGTGCCAGCAGTTTATCTATGGCCGCAGGGGACGGCTACACCTTC

clone size: once
J gene: TRBJ2-1
D gene: TRBD2
CDR3 length: 12
V gene: TRBV11-2
CDR3 protein: CASRGGRNEQFF
CDR3 DNA: TGTGCCAGCCGGGGGGGAAGGAATGAGCAGTTCTTC

clone size: .
J gene: TRBJ2-1
D gene: TRBD2
CDR3 length: 17
V gene: TRBV4-1
CDR3 protein: CASSQTTSGSSYNEQFF
CDR3 DNA: TGCGCCAGCAGCCAAACTACTAGCGGGAGCTCCTACAATGAGCAGTTCTTC